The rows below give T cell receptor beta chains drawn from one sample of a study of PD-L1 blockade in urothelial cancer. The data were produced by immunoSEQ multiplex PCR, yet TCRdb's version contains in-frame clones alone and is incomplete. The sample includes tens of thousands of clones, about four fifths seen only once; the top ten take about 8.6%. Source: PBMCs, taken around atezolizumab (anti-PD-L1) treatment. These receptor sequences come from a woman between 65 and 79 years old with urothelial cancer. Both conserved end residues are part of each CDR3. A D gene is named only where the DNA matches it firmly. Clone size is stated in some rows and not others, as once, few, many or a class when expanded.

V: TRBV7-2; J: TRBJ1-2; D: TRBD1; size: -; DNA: TGTGCCAGCAGCATAGACAGGGGTGGCTATGGCTACACCTTC; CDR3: CASSIDRGGYGYTF
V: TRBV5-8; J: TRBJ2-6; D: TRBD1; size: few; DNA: TGTGCCAGCAGCTTGATGGGACAGGGGTTTGCTGGGGCCAACGTCCTGACTTTC; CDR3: CASSLMGQGFAGANVLTF
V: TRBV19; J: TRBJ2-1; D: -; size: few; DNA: TGTGCCAGTAGTAAATCCGGGATCCCCTGGGATGAGCAGTTCTTC; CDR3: CASSKSGIPWDEQFF
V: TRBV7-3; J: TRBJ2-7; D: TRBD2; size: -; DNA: TGTGCCAGCAGCTTGGTAGCGGGAGGGCAGATGGGGGAGCAGTACTTC; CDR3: CASSLVAGGQMGEQYF
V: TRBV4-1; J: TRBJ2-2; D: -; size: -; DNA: TGCGCCAGCAGCTGGGGCGGTAACACCGGGGAGCTGTTTTTT; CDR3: CASSWGGNTGELFF
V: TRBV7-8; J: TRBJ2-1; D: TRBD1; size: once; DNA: TGTGCCAGCAGCTTAGCGGGACAGATCTACAATGAGCAGTTCTTC; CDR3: CASSLAGQIYNEQFF
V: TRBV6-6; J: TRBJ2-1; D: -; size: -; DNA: TGTGCCAGCGCGACTCAGAGCTCCTACAATGAGCAGTTCTTC; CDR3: CASATQSSYNEQFF
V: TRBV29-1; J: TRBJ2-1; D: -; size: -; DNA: TGCAGCGTTGTCTCTCGGGTTAGCTATAAATCCTACAATGAGCAGTTCTTC; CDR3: CSVVSRVSYKSYNEQFF
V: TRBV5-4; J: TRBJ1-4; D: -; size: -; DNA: TGTGCCAGCAGCTTGATGGGGGGGCCCGGGGAAAAACTGTTTTTT; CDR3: CASSLMGGPGEKLFF
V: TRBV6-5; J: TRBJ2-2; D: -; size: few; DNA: TGTGCCAGCAGTTACCGGGACACCGGGGAGCTGTTTTTT; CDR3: CASSYRDTGELFF
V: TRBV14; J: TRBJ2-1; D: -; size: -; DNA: TGTGCCAGCAGCCAAGTGGAGGGAGTTTCCGCTGAGCAGTTCTTC; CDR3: CASSQVEGVSAEQFF
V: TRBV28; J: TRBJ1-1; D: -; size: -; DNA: TGTGCCAGCAGTTTCGGCCAGGTCGGCGGGGGGGGCACTGAAGCTTTCTTT; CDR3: CASSFGQVGGGGTEAFF
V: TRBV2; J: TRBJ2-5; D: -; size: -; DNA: TGTGCCAGCGTCCGGGACAACGGGGAAGAGACCCAGTACTTC; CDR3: CASVRDNGEETQYF
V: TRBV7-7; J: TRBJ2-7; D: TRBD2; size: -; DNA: TGTGCCAGCAGCCTCCATCTGGAAGCGGGAGCCGGGGGAGAGCAGTACTTC; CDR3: CASSLHLEAGAGGEQYF
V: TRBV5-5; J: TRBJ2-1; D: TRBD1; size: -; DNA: TGTGCCAGCAGCTCGAGGACAGGGGGCACGTACAATGAGCAGTTCTTC; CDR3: CASSSRTGGTYNEQFF
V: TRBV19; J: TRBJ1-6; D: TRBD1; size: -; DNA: TGTGCCAGTAGTTCCTCAGGGGGCAATTCACCCCTCCACTTT; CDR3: CASSSSGGNSPLHF
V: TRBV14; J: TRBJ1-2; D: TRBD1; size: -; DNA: TGTGCCAGCAGCCAATTGGACAGGGGGTCGGATGGCTACACCTTC; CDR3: CASSQLDRGSDGYTF
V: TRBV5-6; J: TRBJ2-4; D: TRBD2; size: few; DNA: TGTGCCAGCAGCTCAGCGGGAGGAATAGCCAAAAACATTCAGTACTTC; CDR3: CASSSAGGIAKNIQYF
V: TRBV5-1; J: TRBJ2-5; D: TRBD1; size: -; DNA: TGCGCCAGCAGCTGGCAGCCAGGGGGCCGGAGAGAGACCCAGTACTTC; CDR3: CASSWQPGGRRETQYF
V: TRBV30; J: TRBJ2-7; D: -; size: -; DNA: TGTGCCTGGGCCCCGGGTCGCTCCTACGAGCAGTACTTC; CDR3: CAWAPGRSYEQYF
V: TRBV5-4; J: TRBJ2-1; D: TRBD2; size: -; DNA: TGTGCCAGCAGCTTGGGGGGAGGGCCCGACAATGAGCAGTTCTTC; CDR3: CASSLGGGPDNEQFF
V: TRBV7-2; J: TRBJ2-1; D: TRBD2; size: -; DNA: TGTGCCAGCAGCTTGGGACTAGCGGGGACCAATGAGCAGTTCTTC; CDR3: CASSLGLAGTNEQFF
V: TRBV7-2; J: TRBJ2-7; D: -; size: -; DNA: TGTGCCAGCAGCTTAGCACAGGGTTACCCCTACGAGCAGTACTTC; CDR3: CASSLAQGYPYEQYF
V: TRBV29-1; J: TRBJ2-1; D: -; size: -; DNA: TGCAGCGTTGAAGGGGTAGCGCCTCGAAGCTCCTACAATGAGCAGTTCTTC; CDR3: CSVEGVAPRSSYNEQFF
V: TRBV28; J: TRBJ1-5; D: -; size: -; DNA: TGTGCCAGCATGGACAGTCGCAATCAGCCCCAGCATTTT; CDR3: CASMDSRNQPQHF
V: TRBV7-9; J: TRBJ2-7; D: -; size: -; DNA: TGTGCCAGCGGAACAGGTCTCCTGGGCGAGCAGTACTTC; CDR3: CASGTGLLGEQYF
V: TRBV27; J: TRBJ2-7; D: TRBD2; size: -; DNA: TGTGCCAGCAGTTCGATACTAGCGGGAGGTCACGAGCAGTACTTC; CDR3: CASSSILAGGHEQYF
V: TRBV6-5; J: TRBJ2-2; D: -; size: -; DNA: TGTGCCAGCAGTTACTTGAGCGGCGCGAACACCGGGGAGCTGTTTTTT; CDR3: CASSYLSGANTGELFF
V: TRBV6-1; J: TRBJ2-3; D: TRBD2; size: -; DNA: TGTGCCACAGCACTAGCGGGTTTCACAGATACGCAGTATTTT; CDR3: CATALAGFTDTQYF
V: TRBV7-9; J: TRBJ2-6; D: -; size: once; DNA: TGTGCCAGCAGCCAGACGGTGACATCTGGGGCCAACGTCCTGACTTTC; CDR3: CASSQTVTSGANVLTF
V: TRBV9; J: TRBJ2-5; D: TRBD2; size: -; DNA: TGTGCCAGCAGCGGGACTGGACTAGCGGGACCACCATGGCCGGAGACCCAGTACTTC; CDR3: CASSGTGLAGPPWPETQYF
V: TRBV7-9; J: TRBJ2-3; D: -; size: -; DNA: TGTGCCAGCAGCTTAGCGGCCCAAGTAGATACGCAGTATTTT; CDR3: CASSLAAQVDTQYF
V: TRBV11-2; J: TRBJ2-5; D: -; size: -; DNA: TGTGCCAGCAGCTTCCCCAACCGCGCAGAGACCCAGTACTTC; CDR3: CASSFPNRAETQYF
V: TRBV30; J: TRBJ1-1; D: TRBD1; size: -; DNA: TGTGCCTGGAGTGTCCCGACAGGGGCGCCGGACACTGAAGCTTTCTTT; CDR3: CAWSVPTGAPDTEAFF
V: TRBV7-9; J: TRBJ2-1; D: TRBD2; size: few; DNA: TGTGCCGGGGGACTAGCGGGAGACAATGAGCAGTTCTTC; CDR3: CAGGLAGDNEQFF
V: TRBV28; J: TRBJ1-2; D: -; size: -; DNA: TGTGCCAGCAGCAGACCGCAACTACCCTTCAACTATGGCTACACCTTC; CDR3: CASSRPQLPFNYGYTF